This TCR beta chain appears in the sequencing data of a study of metastatic and nonmetastatic thyroid tumors. Study-wide background: Thyroid patients, malignant and benign, had repertoires compared across blood and tumor or nodule tissue. Findings and caveats of the study: In blood and tumor, TCR beta diversity was reportedly significantly higher in malignant thyroid tumors than in benign nodules.

With V trimmed by 6 bases and J by 3 bases, 12 bases remained unmatched. CDR1 is MNHEY, CDR2 SVGEGT, per germline. The CDR3 runs 17 residues. How the authors handled the data: Researchers built a distant-metastasis classifier for papillary thyroid cancer that drew on CDR3 differences across clinicopathological groups. TCRdb reassembled clones from the PCR reads with MiXCR. The V and J calls here are based on TCRdb, not the publication. The data contain about 27,000 clones, around 14% of them seen just once; the ten biggest clones take up about 15%. This clone is medium-sized. What it binds is unknown. No patient received treatment before thyroid surgery.

The TCR originated in a male donor with papillary thyroid cancer or a benign thyroid nodule (not recorded which). Some clones in this sample may be carry-over from other donors' samples. V gene TRBV6-2 or TRBV6-3 combines with J gene TRBJ2-7; 12 bases fit TRBD2. Sequenced input: blood. The CDR3, as DNA: TGTGCCAGCAGACCGGGACGGCGGACTAGCGGGGACTACGAGCAGTACTTC. Encoded protein: CASRPGRRTSGDYEQYF.